This T cell receptor beta chain comes out of a study of shared clonotypes between healthy human individuals. Study-level information: Aged 18 to 49, the donors were two women and three men.

It was on ten immunoSEQ deep assay plates that unsorted PBMC DNA was sequenced. Method: immunoSEQ multiplex PCR; TCRdb's copy keeps in-frame clones and lacks some. The table has about 470,000 clones, roughly 80% seen once; the top ten hold 13%. This CDR3 region has 12 residues. CDR1 SGHRS and CDR2 YFSETQ come from the germline V gene. V lost 1 base to trimming and J lost 10 bases, with 6 bases between them. The donors, healthy adults who were HIV-negative, had experienced no recent acute infections or vaccinations. This chain connects TRBV5-1 to TRBJ1-6; D uncertain. Material: PBMCs. The receptor comes from a woman in her 40s in good health. Some clones in this sample may be carry-over from other donors' samples. CDR3 bases: TGCGCCAGCAGCTTGCCAGGATCACCCCTCCACTTT. This codes for CASSLPGSPLHF.